This entry lists 24 T cell receptor beta chains sequenced from one sample in a study of shared clonotypes between healthy human individuals. Produced via immunoSEQ multiplex PCR; TCRdb's table is partial and in-frame only. The profile shows roughly 2,300,000 clones, under 95% of them singletons. The material sequenced was naive CD4+ T cells from PBMCs. Specified subset: CD45RA+ positively selected. These receptors originate from a man aged 18 to 30 in good health. Some clones in this sample may be carry-over from other donors' samples.

The rearrangement uses TRBV6-1 and TRBJ1-5, with 8 positions matching TRBD1. The CDR3 consists of 14 residues. The V gene end was trimmed by 3 bases and the J gene end by 6 bases; junction bases not matched to a gene: 4. Germline V gene sequence: CDR1 MNHNS, CDR2 SASEGT. Here the CDR3 DNA reads TGTGCCAGCAGTGACAGGGGGCTGAGTCAGCCCCAGCATTTT. As protein: CASSDRGLSQPQHF.

The chain couples TRBV6-6 to TRBJ1-5, with D perhaps TRBD1 (5 bases). Looked up from germline, CDR1 is MNHNY and CDR2 is SVGAGI (reference sequence). The V end lost 4 bases, the J end lost 4 bases, and 14 bases lay between the germline ends. This CDR3 is 15 amino acids long. The CDR3 bases are TGTGCCAGCAGTTCTATGGACAAGCCGAATCAGCCCCAGCATTTT. This codes for CASSSMDKPNQPQHF.

The chain joins TRBV9 to TRBJ1-1; D ambiguous. The germline V gene encodes CDR1 SGDLS and CDR2 YYNGEE. This CDR3 spans 17 amino acids. Between the trimmed V and J ends, which lost 0 bases and 0 bases, there was a span of 15 bases. The CDR3 DNA reads as TGTGCCAGCAGCGTAGATGCCAGCCAGAGAATGAACACTGAAGCTTTCTTT. Protein: CASSVDASQRMNTEAFF. The complete variable domain, with remaining parts taken from reference TRBV9 and TRBJ1-1, reads DSGVTQTPKHLITATGQRVTLRCSPRSGDLSVYWYQQSLDQGLQFLIQYYNGEERAKGNILERFSAQQFPDLHSELNLSSLELGDSALYFCASSVDASQRMNTEAFFGQGTRLTVV.

Notes on this clone: The sample has other DNA sequences that encode this CDR3 too. V gene TRBV7-3 combines with J gene TRBJ2-3; 8 bases are a match to TRBD2. Germline trimming cut 4 bases from V and 1 base from J; bases unmatched to any gene: 4. The V gene's germline CDR1 is SGHTA and CDR2 FQGTGA. The CDR3 covers 15 residues. DNA of the CDR3: TGTGCCAGCAGCTCGCTAGCGGGCCGCACAGATACGCAGTATTTT. This encodes CASSSLAGRTDTQYF.

V and J are TRBV11-1 and TRBJ1-5; D call uncertain. Trimming took 3 bases from V and 4 from J, leaving 7 bases between them. Germline values: CDR1 SGHAT, CDR2 FQDESV (reference sequence). The CDR3 extends over 13 amino acids. The CDR3 here is CASSFSPNQPQHF. Written as DNA, the CDR3 is TGTGCCAGCAGCTTTTCCCCTAATCAGCCCCAGCATTTT. Combining the CDR3 with reference TRBV11-1 and TRBJ1-5 gives the whole variable domain EAEVAQSPRYKITEKSQAVAFWCDPISGHATLYWYRQILGQGPELLVQFQDESVVDDSQLPKDRFSAERLKGVDSTLKIQPAELGDSAMYLCASSFSPNQPQHFGDGTRLSIL.

This chain uses TRBV11-2 with TRBJ1-1, with a weak D call TRBD1 (5 bases). V dropped 2 bases and J dropped 5 bases, with 12 bases sitting between them. The CDR3 loop spans 14 amino acids. Germline CDR1 reads SGHAT; CDR2 reads FQNNGV. This CDR3 is CASSLFGGGTEAFF. DNA of the CDR3: TGTGCCAGCAGCTTATTCGGGGGAGGAACTGAAGCTTTCTTT.

This sequence joins TRBV6-6 and TRBJ2-7, with TRBD2 identical over 9 bases. The CDR3 runs to 16 residues. With V trimmed by 1 base and J by 4 bases, 8 bases remained unmatched. Germline lookup yields CDR1 MNHNY and CDR2 SVGAGI (reference sequence). CDR3 amino acids: CASSYLVAGAIYEQYF. CDR3 DNA sequence: TGTGCCAGCAGTTACTTAGTAGCGGGAGCTATATACGAGCAGTACTTC.

This clone has only one observation. The rearrangement uses TRBV7-2 and TRBJ2-3; TRBD2 is a possible D gene (5 bases). The length of the CDR3 is 15 residues. V was cut by 4 bases and J by 3 bases, with 14 bases left in between. The germline V gene has CDR1 SGHTA and CDR2 FQGNSA. CDR3 sequence reads: CASSSGRGRTDTQYF. CDR3 coding DNA: TGTGCCAGCAGCTCTGGGAGAGGTCGGACAGATACGCAGTATTTT.

CDR3 in amino acids: CASSAAGVLTGSGGDTQYF. DNA of the CDR3: TGTGCCAGCAGCGCGGCCGGCGTATTAACAGGGTCGGGCGGAGATACGCAGTATTTT. V is TRBV7-3 and J is TRBJ2-3, with D perhaps TRBD1 (6 bases). The germline gives CDR1 SGHTA, CDR2 FQGTGA. V shed 5 bases and J shed 5 bases, with 29 bases lying between them. The CDR3 is made up of 19 amino acids.

The V gene is TRBV7-9, the J gene TRBJ2-3, with 15 bases identical to TRBD2. Germline V gene data show CDR1 as SEHNR and CDR2 as FQNEAQ (reference sequence). V was pared by 5 bases and J by 6 bases, with 9 bases of the junction left unmatched. The CDR3 is 17 residues long. The CDR3 reads CASSPVRTSGRGDTQYF. The CDR3 DNA reads TGTGCCAGCAGCCCCGTAAGGACTAGCGGGAGGGGCGATACGCAGTATTTT.

About this clone: The same CDR3 is also encoded by other DNA sequences in this sample. This sequence joins TRBV5-1 and TRBJ2-5, with TRBD1 as a possible D gene (5 bases). The CDR3 length is 13 residues. The V gene's germline CDR1 is SGHRS and CDR2 YFSETQ. The V end was cut by 4 bases, the J end by 5 bases, with 12 bases between. In DNA form, the CDR3 reads TGCGCCAGCAGCCTGCAGGGTACGGAGACCCAGTACTTC. Translating gives CASSLQGTETQYF.

This clone has just one count. The junction differs from germline at one of its ends, possibly a read error. The chain is built from TRBV7-2 and TRBJ2-1; 9 nucleotides line up with TRBD2. This CDR3 contains 13 residues. Germline loops: CDR1 SGHTA, CDR2 FQGNSA. The CDR3 here is CASRLAGANEQFF. CDR3 sequence (DNA): TGTGCCAGCAGATTAGCGGGAGCCAATGAGCAGTTCTTC.

The rearrangement links TRBV7-8 to TRBJ1-2; 12 positions match TRBD1. J was trimmed by 4 bases and V by 5 bases; bases with no gene match: 8. Per germline, CDR1 SGHVS and CDR2 FQNEAQ. CDR3 size: 16 residues. For the CDR3, the DNA is TGTGCCAGCAGCCGCGGGGGACAGGGGGCGGTCTATGGCTACACCTTC. This encodes CASSRGGQGAVYGYTF.

V usage is TRBV5-1 and J usage is TRBJ2-5, with 12 bases that match TRBD2. From germline, CDR1 is SGHRS and CDR2 YFSETQ. Trimming cost V 1 base and J 3 bases; bases outside gene matches: 4. The CDR3 extends over 16 amino acids. CDR3 DNA sequence: TGCGCCAGCAGCTTGATACCTAGCGGGAGGGAAGAGACCCAGTACTTC. This translates into CASSLIPSGREETQYF.

This clone was recorded once. The J gene is TRBJ1-2, the V gene TRBV5-1; D perhaps matches TRBD1 (6 bases). The CDR3 is 15 residues long. CDR1 and CDR2 from the germline V gene are SGHRS and YFSETQ. Trimming cost V 3 bases and J 2 bases, with 14 bases left between them. CDR3 DNA: TGCGCCAGCAGCTCATCCAGACAGGCCAACTATGGCTACACCTTC. Protein sequence: CASSSSRQANYGYTF.

This clone was seen once. The chain combines TRBV7-9 with TRBJ1-3; D gene unclear. V was trimmed by 5 bases and J by 0 bases, leaving 14 bases between them. The CDR3 spans 16 residues. CDR1 is SEHNR and CDR2 is FQNEAQ in the germline V gene (reference sequence). DNA for the CDR3: TGTGCCAGCAGCCATCTTACGGACCGCTCTGGAAACACCATATATTTT. It is translated as CASSHLTDRSGNTIYF.

This clone was counted between two and nine times. Other DNA sequences from this sample encode an identical CDR3 as well. The CDR3 protein is CASSPDRNTGELFF. The DNA for the CDR3 is TGTGCCAGCTCACCGGACAGAAACACCGGGGAGCTGTTTTTT. The chain combines TRBV18 with TRBJ2-2, with D maybe TRBD1 (6 bases). V lost 3 bases, J lost 2 bases, and 7 bases lay in between. Germline V gene data show CDR1 as KGHSH and CDR2 as LQKENI. The CDR3 loop spans 14 amino acids. The full variable domain, its missing parts supplied by reference TRBV18 and TRBJ2-2, is NAGVMQNPRHLVRRRGQEARLRCSPMKGHSHVYWYRQLPEEGLKFMVYLQKENIIDESGMPKERFSAEFPKEGPSILRIQQVVRGDSAAYFCASSPDRNTGELFFGEGSRLTVL.

This chain connects TRBV10-3 to TRBJ2-1; possible D gene TRBD2, 5 bases. V lost 4 bases and J lost 0, with 10 bases in between. The CDR3 is 15 amino acids. The germline V gene has CDR1 ENHRY and CDR2 SYGVKD. The CDR3 is CAISGTTSSYNEQFF. CDR3 nucleotide sequence: TGTGCCATCAGTGGGACCACTAGCTCCTACAATGAGCAGTTCTTC.

In its sample, this clone was seen once. The chain couples TRBV14 to TRBJ2-5; no reliable D call. The CDR3 totals 12 residues. V lost 0 bases, J lost 8 bases, and 7 bases lay in between. From germline, CDR1 is SGHDN and CDR2 FVKESK. CDR3: CASSQDRKTQYF. In DNA form, the CDR3 reads TGTGCCAGCAGCCAAGATCGGAAAACCCAGTACTTC.

The genes are TRBV28 and TRBJ1-5, with D uncertain. The CDR3 contains 15 residues. Trimming removed 10 bases from V and 0 bases from J, with 16 bases in between. Germline CDR1 MDHEN, CDR2 SYDVKM. Here the CDR3 DNA reads TGTGCCACGGACTCCCGCGTCTATAGCAATCAGCCCCAGCATTTT. It yields the protein CATDSRVYSNQPQHF.

The V call is TRBV4-1, the J call TRBJ1-2, with D perhaps matching TRBD1 (5 bases). The CDR3 is 12 residues long. Germline V CDR1 and CDR2: MGHRA, YSYEKL. V was pared by 0 bases and J by 13 bases, with 12 bases between. CDR3 bases: TGCGCCAGCAGCCAAGAGAGGGGCAGAACCACCTTC. Translated: CASSQERGRTTF.

The chain couples TRBV5-1 to TRBJ2-5; TRBD1 matches at 7 bases. J gave up 5 bases and V 4 bases, and 11 bases lay outside the gene matches. The germline V gene has CDR1 SGHRS and CDR2 YFSETQ. The CDR3 covers 15 residues. DNA for the CDR3: TGCGCCAGCAGCCCGACAGGGACCTGGGGGGAGACCCAGTACTTC. Translated, it gives CASSPTGTWGETQYF. Full variable domain (rest looked up from reference TRBV5-1 and TRBJ2-5): KAGVTQTPRYLIKTRGQQVTLSCSPISGHRSVSWYQQTPGQGLQFLFEYFSETQRNKGNFPGRFSGRQFSNSRSEMNVSTLELGDSALYLCASSPTGTWGETQYFGPGTRLLVL.

Of note for this clone: The same CDR3 also results from other DNA sequences found in this sample. The V and J genes are TRBV5-1 and TRBJ1-3; no firm D call. The CDR3 extends over 14 amino acids. Trimming pared 0 bases from V and 1 base from J, leaving 5 bases between. Germline V gene data show CDR1 as SGHRS and CDR2 as YFSETQ. The CDR3 reads CASSLGVSGNTIYF. CDR3 sequence (DNA): TGCGCCAGCAGCTTGGGGGTGTCTGGAAACACCATATATTTT.

In the case of this clone: The same CDR3 is also encoded by other DNA sequences in this sample. This rearrangement joins TRBV6-1 to TRBJ1-1; D ambiguous. The V gene lost 6 bases and the J gene lost 2 bases, with 10 bases spanning the gap. The CDR3 is made up of 13 amino acids. CDR1 is MNHNS and CDR2 is SASEGT in the germline V gene. This chain's CDR3 is CASSRGANTEAFF. The CDR3 region has the DNA TGTGCCAGCAGCCGGGGAGCTAACACTGAAGCTTTCTTT.